The rows below give T cell receptor beta chains drawn from one sample of a study of cytomegalovirus exposure and HLA in healthy donors. This table comes from immunoSEQ multiplex PCR, and its TCRdb copy is limited to in-frame clones, with some not included. This table holds about 360,000 clones, around 86% found once. The sequenced material came from PBMCs. These receptors were collected from a woman between 18 and 29 years old in good health and CMV-seronegative. The CDR3 runs from the conserved cysteine through the conserved F or W. D genes are given only for firm matches. Clone size is stated in some rows and not others, as once, few, many or a class when expanded.

V gene	clone size	J gene	D gene	CDR3 protein	CDR3 DNA
TRBV10-3	NA	TRBJ2-1	TRBD2	CAISPLAGLGNEQFF	TGTGCCATCAGCCCTCTAGCGGGGTTAGGCAATGAGCAGTTCTTC
TRBV28	NA	TRBJ2-6	NA	CASSLGRGANVLTF	TGTGCCAGCAGTTTGGGCCGTGGGGCCAACGTCCTGACTTTC
TRBV7-2	NA	TRBJ2-1	TRBD1	CASSWVQTGGNEQFF	TGTGCCAGCAGCTGGGTCCAGACAGGGGGTAATGAGCAGTTCTTC
TRBV27	NA	TRBJ1-1	NA	CASSSQRRFTEAFF	TGTGCCAGCAGTTCTCAAAGGCGGTTCACTGAAGCTTTCTTT
TRBV14	NA	TRBJ1-2	NA	CASSTGTTSYGYTF	TGTGCCAGCAGTACCGGGACAACAAGCTATGGCTACACCTTC
TRBV7-6	NA	TRBJ2-3	TRBD2	CASSLERGGLTDTQYF	TGTGCCAGCAGCCTCGAGCGGGGGGGCCTTACAGATACGCAGTATTTT
TRBV6-5	NA	TRBJ1-1	NA	CASSYSGGNTEAFF	TGTGCCAGCAGTTACTCGGGGGGGAACACTGAAGCTTTCTTT
TRBV15	NA	TRBJ2-6	TRBD1	CATSRTGQSSSGANVLTF	TGTGCCACCAGCAGAACGGGACAGTCCAGCTCTGGGGCCAACGTCCTGACTTTC
TRBV9	once	TRBJ2-3	NA	CASGSLTSTDTQYF	TGTGCCAGCGGATCCCTGACTAGCACAGATACGCAGTATTTT
TRBV5-6	once	TRBJ1-3	TRBD1	CASSLGQGSFSGNTIYF	TGTGCCAGCAGCTTGGGACAGGGGTCTTTCTCTGGAAACACCATATATTTT
TRBV7-9	NA	TRBJ2-3	TRBD2	CASSLRGGTDTQYF	TGTGCCAGCAGCTTACGGGGGGGCACAGATACGCAGTATTTT
TRBV5-1	NA	TRBJ1-2	TRBD1	CASSTSTGDYGYTF	TGCGCCAGCAGCACCTCGACAGGGGACTATGGCTACACCTTC
TRBV7-9	NA	TRBJ1-4	NA	CASSSSRKEKLFF	TGTGCCAGCAGCTCTAGTAGGAAGGAAAAACTGTTTTTT
TRBV5-1	NA	TRBJ2-1	TRBD2	CASSVTGTSGYNEQFF	TGCGCCAGCAGCGTGACCGGGACTAGCGGCTACAATGAGCAGTTCTTC
TRBV4-1	NA	TRBJ2-3	NA	CASRKFQTSTDTQYF	TGCGCCAGCAGGAAGTTCCAAACTAGCACAGATACGCAGTATTTT
TRBV15	NA	TRBJ1-6	TRBD1	CATSRTGTAYNSPLHF	TGTGCCACCAGCAGAACCGGGACAGCATATAATTCACCCCTCCACTTT
TRBV9	once	TRBJ2-1	NA	CASSSEGYNEQFF	TGTGCCAGCAGCAGCGAGGGTTACAATGAGCAGTTCTTC
TRBV4-1	NA	TRBJ1-1	TRBD1	CASSQGDRVFTEAFF	TGCGCCAGCAGCCAAGGGGACAGGGTATTTACTGAAGCTTTCTTT
TRBV9	once	TRBJ1-3	NA	CASSPGWGNTIYF	TGTGCCAGCAGCCCAGGGTGGGGAAACACCATATATTTT
TRBV27	NA	TRBJ2-7	NA	CASSLCLEQYF	TGTGCCAGCAGTTTATGTCTGGAGCAGTACTTC
TRBV5-4	few	TRBJ2-7	NA	CASSLAISYEQYF	TGTGCCAGCAGCTTGGCAATCTCCTACGAGCAGTACTTC
TRBV7-2	NA	TRBJ1-4	NA	CASSPSGLNEKLFF	TGTGCCAGCAGCCCTAGTGGATTGAATGAAAAACTGTTTTTT
TRBV19	NA	TRBJ2-2	TRBD1	CASSLNPTGGFVGELFF	TGTGCCAGTAGTCTAAACCCGACAGGGGGCTTTGTCGGGGAGCTGTTTTTT
TRBV5-6	NA	TRBJ2-6	TRBD1	CASSLVGQGSGANVLTF	TGTGCCAGCAGCTTGGTGGGACAGGGCTCTGGGGCCAACGTCCTGACTTTC
TRBV28	NA	TRBJ2-3	TRBD2	CASSPLAGAVTDTQYF	TGTGCCAGCAGTCCTTTAGCGGGAGCCGTCACAGATACGCAGTATTTT
TRBV18	NA	TRBJ2-2	TRBD1	CASSPPSRGTGELFF	TGTGCCAGCTCACCACCTAGCAGGGGGACCGGGGAGCTGTTTTTT
TRBV7-6	NA	TRBJ1-1	NA	CASSLEPGMNTEAFF	TGTGCCAGCAGCTTAGAACCGGGTATGAACACTGAAGCTTTCTTT
TRBV30	NA	TRBJ2-5	NA	CAWSYLLETQYF	TGTGCCTGGAGTTATCTATTGGAGACCCAGTACTTC
TRBV7-8	once	TRBJ2-3	NA	CASSPSRGGGVRDTQYF	TGTGCCAGCAGCCCATCCAGAGGGGGCGGGGTGAGAGATACGCAGTATTTT
TRBV7-6	once	TRBJ2-5	TRBD2	CASSYEREGPQPETQYF	TGTGCCAGCAGCTATGAGCGGGAGGGCCCCCAACCGGAGACCCAGTACTTC
TRBV30	NA	TRBJ1-3	TRBD1	CARKDRGGNTIYF	TGTGCCAGAAAAGACAGGGGTGGAAACACCATATATTTT
TRBV27	NA	TRBJ2-2	NA	CASSFYTGELFF	TGTGCCAGCAGTTTCTACACCGGGGAGCTGTTTTTT
TRBV7-3	NA	TRBJ2-1	NA	CASSPRGSSYNEQFF	TGTGCCAGCAGCCCCAGAGGGAGCTCCTACAATGAGCAGTTCTTC
TRBV27	NA	TRBJ2-7	NA	CASSLSGNEQYF	TGTGCCAGCAGTTTGTCAGGTAACGAGCAGTACTTC
TRBV7-9	NA	TRBJ2-3	TRBD1	CASSRDRGAGDTQYF	TGTGCCAGCAGCCGTGACAGGGGGGCGGGAGATACGCAGTATTTT
TRBV19	NA	TRBJ1-5	TRBD1	CASSARTGSNQPQHF	TGTGCCAGTAGTGCTAGGACAGGGAGCAATCAGCCCCAGCATTTT
TRBV28	NA	TRBJ2-7	NA	CASSLSAGMYEQYF	TGTGCCAGCAGTTTAAGCGCGGGAATGTACGAGCAGTACTTC
TRBV19	NA	TRBJ2-7	NA	CASSIQVHYEQYF	TGTGCCAGTAGTATACAGGTTCACTACGAGCAGTACTTC
TRBV5-4	NA	TRBJ2-1	TRBD2	CASSSSGDYNEQFF	TGTGCCAGCAGCTCGAGCGGGGACTACAATGAGCAGTTCTTC
TRBV18	NA	TRBJ1-2	NA	CASSPRDYGYTF	TGTGCCAGCTCACCGCGGGACTATGGCTACACCTTC
TRBV7-9	NA	TRBJ2-3	TRBD1	CASSLSATGGVNTQYF	TGTGCCAGCAGCCTTTCCGCGACAGGGGGCGTAAATACGCAGTATTTT
TRBV6-1	NA	TRBJ1-1	TRBD1	CASSFNRGGTEAFF	TGTGCCAGCAGCTTTAACAGGGGAGGCACTGAAGCTTTCTTT
TRBV15	NA	TRBJ2-3	TRBD2	CATSRDRGTSGWDTQYF	TGTGCCACCAGCAGAGATAGGGGGACTAGCGGATGGGATACGCAGTATTTT
TRBV15	NA	TRBJ2-7	TRBD2	CATSRKLAGTGEQYF	TGTGCCACCAGCAGGAAACTAGCGGGGACGGGAGAGCAGTACTTC
TRBV5-1	NA	TRBJ2-1	NA	CASSLDGDTYNEQFF	TGCGCCAGCAGCTTGGACGGGGACACCTACAATGAGCAGTTCTTC
TRBV15	NA	TRBJ2-7	NA	CATSRDMADEQYF	TGTGCCACCAGCAGAGATATGGCGGACGAGCAGTACTTC
TRBV7-2	NA	TRBJ2-7	TRBD2	CASSTHTSGSGYEQYF	TGTGCCAGCAGCACGCACACTAGCGGGAGTGGGTACGAGCAGTACTTC
TRBV28	NA	TRBJ2-3	NA	CASSFERPTTDTQYF	TGTGCCAGCAGTTTTGAGCGGCCGACGACAGATACGCAGTATTTT
TRBV6-5	once	TRBJ2-5	TRBD1	CASSYFTGGQETQYF	TGTGCCAGCAGTTACTTTACAGGGGGCCAAGAGACCCAGTACTTC